Given below is one T cell receptor (beta chain) in context. TCRdb's table, derived via immunoSEQ multiplex PCR, lists solely in-frame clones and lacks some. The sample has roughly 14,000 clones, 83% seen once; the top ten hold 12%. These data originate in a study of technical replicates of blood from a few donors. The sample taken for sequencing was PBMCs. The source of this sequence is a human donor in good health.

The CDR3 DNA reads TGTGCCAGCTTCGGACAGGCCTCGAACACCGGGGAGCTGTTTTTT. It yields the protein CASFGQASNTGELFF. The chain combines TRBV18 with TRBJ2-2, with TRBD1 identical over 7 bases. With V trimmed by 7 bases and J by 0 bases, 5 bases remained unmatched. The germline V gene has CDR1 KGHSH and CDR2 LQKENI. The CDR3 has 15 amino acids.